This T cell receptor beta chain came from a study of neurological immune-mediated disorders. Study as a whole: There were roughly 34 multiple sclerosis patients; 31 were relapsing-remitting and 3 were secondary progressive. Study-wide results and limits: Sharing of CDR3 amino acid sequences among expanded clones across subjects was absent, suggesting private repertoires in all groups.

From the 5' RACE reads, TCRdb called clonotypes with MiXCR, one entry per CDR3 protein. The sample has about 59,000 distinct CDR3 sequences; about 4% are singletons. Many counts were recorded for this clonotype. No antigen is known for it. Per the germline V gene, CDR1 is LNHNV and CDR2 is YYDKDF (reference sequence). The CDR3 consists of 14 residues. V shed 8 bases and J shed 3 bases, with 15 bases lying between them. This TCR was recovered from a woman between 50 and 59 years old with multiple sclerosis. This rearrangement joins TRBV15 to TRBJ2-3, with D possibly matching TRBD1 (6 bases). Material for sequencing was PBMCs. CDR3 nucleotide sequence: TGTGCCACCCGGGTGGGGGCTTTAACAGATACGCAGTATTTT. This translates into CATRVGALTDTQYF.